This TCR beta chain originates from a study of cytomegalovirus exposure and HLA in healthy donors. The table lists this clone with a few counts. With 60 Vbeta and 13 Jbeta primers, the PCR was carried out. Only in-frame clones appear in the TCRdb table, and some are missing; sequencing was by immunoSEQ multiplex PCR. The sample records some 150,000 clones, roughly 78% being singletons. The junction had 7 bases not matched to a gene; V was cut back by 2 bases and J by 3 bases. The CDR3 length is 15 residues. Germline-derived CDR1 and CDR2 are LGHNA and YNFKEQ. The chain combines TRBV4-2 with TRBJ2-7, with TRBD2 matching 7 bases. Specimen: PBMCs. The TCR sequence derives from a man aged 50 or older in good health and CMV-seropositive. CDR3 residues: CASSQPAGTNYEQYF. In DNA, the CDR3 is TGTGCCAGCAGCCAACCCGCCGGGACTAACTACGAGCAGTACTTC.